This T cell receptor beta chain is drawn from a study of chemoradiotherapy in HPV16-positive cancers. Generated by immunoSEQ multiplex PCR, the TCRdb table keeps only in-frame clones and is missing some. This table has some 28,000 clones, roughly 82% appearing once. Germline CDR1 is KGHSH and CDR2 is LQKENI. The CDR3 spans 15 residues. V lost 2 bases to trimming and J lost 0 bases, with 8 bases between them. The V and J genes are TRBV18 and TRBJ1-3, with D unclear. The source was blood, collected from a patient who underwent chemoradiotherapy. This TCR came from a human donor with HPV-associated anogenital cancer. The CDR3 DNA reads TGTGCCAGCTCACCAGAGATCACCTCTGGAAACACCATATATTTT. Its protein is CASSPEITSGNTIYF.